This is a list of T cell receptor beta chains from one sample in a study of CD4 T cells in relation to SARS-CoV-2 and coronaviruses. The protocol was immunoSEQ multiplex PCR, while the TCRdb copy is restricted to in-frame clones and leaves out a portion. This sample has about 15,000 clones, with 60% to 80% found just once. What these receptors recognize is not known. The specimen sequenced was CD4+ T cells from PBMCs, cultured in vitro. These TCRs come from a human donor in good health. CDR3s include the opening cysteine and the closing phenylalanine or tryptophan. A D gene is named only where the DNA matches it firmly. Some rows mark clone size as missing; the rest say once, few, many or name a class of expanded clone.

>TRBD2|NA|TRBV2|TRBJ2-3
CASSTGLADTDTQYF
TGTGCCAGCAGTACAGGACTAGCGGACACAGATACGCAGTATTTT
>NA|NA|TRBV19|TRBJ2-2
CASRTQGPNTGELFF
TGTGCCAGTAGAACACAGGGCCCGAACACCGGGGAGCTGTTTTTT
>TRBD2|NA|TRBV7-3|TRBJ2-1
CASSLSGGSGNEQFF
TGTGCCAGCAGCTTAAGTGGCGGGAGTGGCAATGAGCAGTTCTTC
>TRBD2|few|TRBV3-1/TRBV3-2|TRBJ2-3
CASSQYSGGTDTQYF
TGTGCCAGCAGCCAATATAGCGGGGGCACAGATACGCAGTATTTT
>TRBD2|once|TRBV7-2|TRBJ2-2
CASSFSPSGNTGELFF
TGTGCCAGCAGCTTTTCCCCTAGCGGGAACACCGGGGAGCTGTTTTTT
>NA|NA|TRBV12-5|TRBJ1-5
CAGGAGNQPQHF
TGTGCTGGAGGGGCGGGGAATCAGCCCCAGCATTTT
>TRBD2|NA|TRBV30|TRBJ2-1
CAWSVAGVDNEQFF
TGTGCCTGGAGTGTAGCGGGAGTCGACAATGAGCAGTTCTTC
>TRBD2|NA|TRBV4-1|TRBJ2-7
CASSQGSGSRSYEQYF
TGCGCCAGCAGCCAAGGCAGCGGGAGTCGTTCCTACGAGCAGTACTTC
>TRBD2|once|TRBV7-6|TRBJ2-5
CASSLVAGGWETQYF
TGTGCCAGCAGCTTAGTAGCGGGAGGTTGGGAGACCCAGTACTTC
>NA|NA|TRBV11-2|TRBJ1-2
CASSRPGGEDYGYTF
TGTGCCAGCAGCCGCCCGGGGGGTGAGGACTATGGCTACACCTTC
>TRBD2|NA|TRBV6-1|TRBJ2-3
CASSARLTSGRTDTQYF
TGTGCCAGCAGTGCCCGACTGACTAGCGGGAGGACAGATACGCAGTATTTT
>TRBD1|NA|TRBV6-6|TRBJ1-1
CASRRDRREAFF
TGTGCCAGCAGAAGGGACAGGAGAGAAGCTTTCTTT
>NA|NA|TRBV18|TRBJ2-7
CASSPSSFYEQYF
TGTGCCAGCTCACCGAGTAGCTTCTACGAGCAGTACTTC
>NA|NA|TRBV11-1|TRBJ2-5
CASSPGNQGETQYF
TGTGCCAGCAGCCCCGGAAACCAGGGCGAGACCCAGTACTTC
>TRBD2|NA|TRBV4-1|TRBJ2-7
CASSQGLAGRKSYEQYF
TGCGCCAGCAGCCAAGGACTAGCGGGACGTAAATCCTACGAGCAGTACTTC
>NA|NA|TRBV9|TRBJ2-3
CASSVEGRRADTQYF
TGTGCCAGCAGCGTAGAGGGGAGAAGAGCAGATACGCAGTATTTT
>NA|NA|TRBV7-2|TRBJ1-2
CASSPRAGGTNYGYTF
TGTGCCAGCAGCCCCCGAGCGGGAGGAACTAACTATGGCTACACCTTC
>NA|NA|TRBV27|TRBJ2-7
CASSLRPSLAYSEQYF
TGTGCCAGCAGTTTAAGGCCCTCCCTGGCCTACAGCGAGCAGTACTTC
>NA|NA|TRBV5-1|TRBJ2-7
CASRLVAASYEQYF
TGCGCCAGCAGGTTGGTAGCAGCCTCCTACGAGCAGTACTTC
>NA|NA|TRBV24-1|TRBJ1-1
CATSEKSNTEAFF
TGTGCCACCAGTGAGAAGTCTAACACTGAAGCTTTCTTT
>NA|NA|TRBV7-9|TRBJ2-3
CASRTDLARGSTDTQYF
TGTGCCAGCAGGACCGATCTGGCTCGTGGTAGCACAGATACGCAGTATTTT
>NA|few|TRBV2|TRBJ2-2
CASSALPTDTGELFF
TGTGCCAGCAGTGCCCTTCCGACAGACACCGGGGAGCTGTTTTTT
>TRBD1|NA|TRBV23-1|TRBJ2-7
CASSPVNRCRDRGYEQYF
TGCGCCAGCAGTCCTGTAAACAGATGCCGGGACAGGGGCTACGAGCAGTACTTC
>TRBD1|NA|TRBV28|TRBJ1-4
CASSLGQNEKLFF
TGTGCCAGCAGTCTGGGACAGAATGAAAAACTGTTTTTT
>NA|NA|TRBV30|TRBJ1-2
CAWSVSGVYGYTF
TGTGCCTGGAGTGTCTCGGGGGTCTATGGCTACACCTTC
>TRBD1|NA|TRBV5-8|TRBJ1-1
CASSLWVGQGASEAFF
TGTGCCAGCAGCTTGTGGGTGGGGCAGGGGGCCTCTGAAGCTTTCTTT
>NA|few|TRBV19|TRBJ1-5
CASSIEAKDQPQHF
TGTGCCAGTAGTATAGAGGCCAAGGATCAGCCCCAGCATTTT
>NA|NA|TRBV19|TRBJ1-6
CASSTRYNSPLHF
TGTGCCAGTAGTACCCGGTATAATTCACCCCTCCACTTT